These 23 T cell receptor beta chains were all obtained from the same sample, sequenced in a study of OX40 agonist ivuxolimab in advanced cancers. Sequencing was performed with immunoSEQ multiplex PCR; in TCRdb, only in-frame clones are kept and a portion is missing. The data hold under 25,000 clones, with 74% observed a single time. This specimen consisted of CD4+ or CD8+ T cells sorted from blood, obtained in a trial of the OX40 agonist ivuxolimab. These receptors all stem from an adult with an advanced solid tumor such as melanoma, head and neck, liver or kidney cancer.

The chain is built from TRBV7-3 and TRBJ1-3, with D hard to call. The CDR3 has 13 residues. Germline CDR1 SGHTA, CDR2 FQGTGA. Trimming pared 4 bases from V and 3 bases from J, leaving 7 bases between. The CDR3, as DNA: TGTGCCAGCAGCTCCGGAAATGGAAACACCATATATTTT. This codes for CASSSGNGNTIYF.

The chain carries TRBV7-8 and TRBJ2-1, with D tentatively TRBD2 (5 bases). V lost 1 base, J lost 12 bases, and 13 bases lay in between. The CDR3 totals 13 residues. CDR1 SGHVS and CDR2 FQNEAQ come from the germline V gene. CDR3 loop: CASSLETRVGQFF. DNA for the CDR3: TGTGCCAGCAGCTTAGAAACGAGGGTTGGGCAGTTCTTC.

The chain has TRBV6-1 and TRBJ2-7; 10 bases are a match to TRBD2. With 2 bases clipped from V and 3 bases from J, the junction kept 4 bases outside the gene matches. Germline V gene sequence: CDR1 MNHNS, CDR2 SASEGT. The CDR3 spans 15 residues. The CDR3 reads CASSETGTSDYEQYF. The CDR3 DNA reads as TGTGCCAGCAGTGAAACCGGGACTAGCGACTACGAGCAGTACTTC.

This chain links TRBV27 with TRBJ1-1; D possibly corresponds to TRBD1 (6 bases). The V end lost 2 bases, the J end lost 0 bases, and 13 bases lay between the germline ends. Germline values: CDR1 MNHEY, CDR2 SMNVEV (reference sequence). This CDR3 has 16 amino acids. CDR3 coding DNA: TGTGCCAGCAGTTTAGGCGGGGGCCTCATGAACACTGAAGCTTTCTTT. This codes for CASSLGGGLMNTEAFF.

The chain joins TRBV15 to TRBJ2-7; the match to TRBD2 covers 12 bases. After removal of 0 bases from V and 5 bases from J, the junction contained 2 bases not matched to a gene. The CDR3 loop spans 15 amino acids. CDR1 LNHNV and CDR2 YYDKDF come from the germline V gene (reference sequence). Here the CDR3 reads CATSREASGRDEQYF. CDR3 in DNA: TGTGCCACCAGCAGAGAGGCTAGCGGGAGGGACGAGCAGTACTTC. Drawing the rest from reference TRBV15 and TRBJ2-7, the complete variable domain is DAMVIQNPRYQVTQFGKPVTLSCSQTLNHNVMYWYQQKSSQAPKLLFHYYDKDFNNEADTPDNFQSRRPNTSFCFLDIRSPGLGDTAMYLCATSREASGRDEQYFGPGTRLTVT.

The CDR3, as DNA: TGTGCCAGCAGTTACAGAGCTAACTATGGCTACACCTTC. Translated, it gives CASSYRANYGYTF. This rearrangement joins TRBV6-5 to TRBJ1-2; D is uncertain. The V gene lost 2 bases and the J gene lost 0 bases, with 4 bases spanning the gap. This CDR3 contains 13 residues. Germline V gene sequence: CDR1 MNHEY, CDR2 SVGAGI.

V gene TRBV9 combines with J gene TRBJ2-1; TRBD2 matches 9 bases. V gave up 3 bases and J gave up 0 bases; unmatched junction bases: 16. This CDR3 has 20 amino acids. Germline-derived CDR1 and CDR2 are SGDLS and YYNGEE. In DNA, the CDR3 is TGTGCCAGCAGCGGGTCGGGTTTGATAGCGGGAGAGAGCTCCTACAATGAGCAGTTCTTC. Residues: CASSGSGLIAGESSYNEQFF.

The chain uses TRBV19 and TRBJ1-5, with 7 bases fitting TRBD1. Germline V gene lookup returns CDR1 LNHDA and CDR2 SQIVND (reference sequence). CDR3 length: 15 amino acids. The junction had 7 bases not matched to a gene; V was cut back by 5 bases and J by 3 bases. CDR3 sequence: CASSPDRDYNQPQHF. The CDR3 coding sequence is TGTGCCAGTAGTCCTGACAGGGATTACAATCAGCCCCAGCATTTT.

The chain combines TRBV2 with TRBJ2-1; TRBD2 is a possible D gene (6 bases). V lost 7 bases to trimming and J lost 2 bases, with 9 bases between them. CDR1 SNHLY and CDR2 FYNNEI come from the germline V gene. CDR3 length: 13 amino acids. The CDR3 DNA is TGTGCCAGCATGGCTAGCGCCTACAATGAGCAGTTCTTC. Encoded protein: CASMASAYNEQFF.

This clone showed up just a few times. This chain links TRBV6-1 with TRBJ2-1; unclear D gene. Trimming took 9 bases from V and 7 from J, leaving 10 bases between them. The CDR3 has 11 amino acids. CDR1 is MNHNS, CDR2 SASEGT, per germline. The CDR3 here is CASIRWNEQFF. CDR3 nucleotides: TGTGCCAGTATCCGGTGGAATGAGCAGTTCTTC.

This chain links TRBV27 with TRBJ2-1; 8 nucleotides line up with TRBD2. V lost 8 bases to trimming and J lost 4 bases; unmatched junction nucleotides: 13. Germline V CDR1 and CDR2: MNHEY, SMNVEV (reference sequence). The CDR3 length is 16 residues. The CDR3 nucleotides read TGTGCCAGCCTCTTGAGCGGGGGAGTGGGATACAATGAGCAGTTCTTC. Translating gives CASLLSGGVGYNEQFF.

This rearrangement joins TRBV6-5 to TRBJ2-5; TRBD1 agrees at 8 bases. The V gene's germline CDR1 is MNHEY and CDR2 SVGAGI. The V segment lost 3 bases and the J segment 4 bases; nucleotides outside the gene matches: 10. The CDR3 extends over 16 amino acids. As DNA, the CDR3 is TGTGCCAGCAGTTATGGGCAGGGGGCTGGGGGAGAGACCCAGTACTTC. It yields the protein CASSYGQGAGGETQYF.

V and J are TRBV15 and TRBJ2-1; TRBD2 is a possible D gene (5 bases). CDR3 length equals 16 residues. Per germline, CDR1 LNHNV and CDR2 YYDKDF (reference sequence). Trimming pared 3 bases from V and 2 bases from J, leaving 14 bases between. The CDR3 DNA is TGTGCCACCAGCAGCGGGATTCCCGAAACCTACAATGAGCAGTTCTTC. Its protein product is CATSSGIPETYNEQFF.

V is TRBV9 and J is TRBJ2-3, with D possibly called TRBD1 or TRBD2 (5 bases each). Germline CDR1 and CDR2: SGDLS and YYNGEE. This CDR3 is built from 16 residues. Trimming pared 0 bases from V and 0 bases from J, leaving 11 bases between. The CDR3 nucleotides are TGTGCCAGCAGCGTAGAGAGGGGTCAGAGCACAGATACGCAGTATTTT. It is translated as CASSVERGQSTDTQYF. The full variable domain, completed using reference TRBV9 and TRBJ2-3, is DSGVTQTPKHLITATGQRVTLRCSPRSGDLSVYWYQQSLDQGLQFLIQYYNGEERAKGNILERFSAQQFPDLHSELNLSSLELGDSALYFCASSVERGQSTDTQYFGPGTRLTVL.

This chain joins TRBV15 and TRBJ2-5; possibly TRBD2 for D (6 bases). CDR1 LNHNV and CDR2 YYDKDF come from the germline V gene (reference sequence). This CDR3 region has 11 residues. Trimming removed 8 bases at V and 7 bases at J, with 11 bases between. CDR3 amino acids: CATGRDGTQYF. As DNA, the CDR3 is TGTGCCACCGGGCGGGATGGGACCCAGTACTTC.

This clone was counted many times. V and J are TRBV19 and TRBJ1-2; 9 positions match TRBD1. Losses at the gene ends were 7 bases for V and 5 bases for J; bases not matched to a gene: 17. The germline V gene encodes CDR1 LNHDA and CDR2 SQIVND (reference sequence). The CDR3 spans 17 residues. The CDR3 region has the DNA TGTGCCAGTACCACCCCCTTCCTTGACAGGGGGGAGTATGGCTACACCTTC. This codes for CASTTPFLDRGEYGYTF.

The V and J genes are TRBV19 and TRBJ2-1; D is undetermined. The CDR3 contains 15 residues. In germline, CDR1 is LNHDA, CDR2 SQIVND (reference sequence). Between the trimmed V and J ends, which lost 7 bases and 0 bases, there was a span of 13 bases. CDR3 DNA: TGTGCCAGTACCCCAGACCGAAGCTCCTACAATGAGCAGTTCTTC. This encodes CASTPDRSSYNEQFF.

This clone appeared a few times. This chain links TRBV23-1 with TRBJ1-6, with unresolved D. TRBV23-1 is noted as an ORF with a role that remains uncertain. V lost 0 bases, J lost 9 bases, and 9 bases lay in between. This CDR3 spans 14 amino acids. The CDR3 DNA reads as TGCGCCAGCAGTCAATCGAGGGTAGGTTCACCCCTCCACTTT. It yields the protein CASSQSRVGSPLHF.

V gene TRBV4-1 combines with J gene TRBJ2-5; TRBD2 might be the D (5 bases). Trimming shortened V by 1 base and J by 4 bases, and 13 bases separated the two germline ends. The V gene's germline CDR1 is MGHRA and CDR2 YSYEKL. CDR3 size: 15 residues. The CDR3 here is CASSQVWASGETQYF. CDR3 nucleotide sequence: TGCGCCAGCAGCCAAGTTTGGGCGAGCGGAGAGACCCAGTACTTC.

This clone has just a few counts. The chain employs TRBV6-5 and TRBJ2-2; D remains ambiguous. Germline V gene sequence: CDR1 MNHEY, CDR2 SVGAGI. The CDR3 loop spans 15 amino acids. Deletions cut 0 bases from V and 1 base from J, with 6 bases between. The CDR3 spells CASSYSAGNTGELFF. The DNA for the CDR3 is TGTGCCAGCAGTTACTCGGCCGGGAACACCGGGGAGCTGTTTTTT.

The chain couples TRBV2 to TRBJ2-2; 8 bases fit TRBD2. The CDR3 is 18 amino acids. CDR1 SNHLY and CDR2 FYNNEI come from the germline V gene. V trimming: 3 bases; J trimming: 2 bases; junction bases outside the gene matches: 11. CDR3 protein: CASSDYSVGLENTGELFF. The CDR3 DNA follows: TGTGCCAGCAGTGATTATTCGGTGGGACTAGAAAACACCGGGGAGCTGTTTTTT.

The V call is TRBV19, the J call TRBJ2-1; no clear D gene. With 1 base removed from V and 6 bases from J, the gap between germline ends came to 13 bases. Germline V lookup: CDR1 LNHDA, CDR2 SQIVND (reference sequence). The CDR3 extends over 15 amino acids. The CDR3 coding sequence is TGTGCCAGTAGTATAGGAGCTACGGTCGGCAATGAGCAGTTCTTC. Translated, it gives CASSIGATVGNEQFF.

This chain's CDR3 is CASSLGADTYYGYTF. The CDR3, as DNA: TGTGCCAGCAGCTTGGGCGCGGACACCTACTATGGCTACACCTTC. The rearrangement uses TRBV7-8 and TRBJ1-2, with TRBD1 as a possible D gene (5 bases). Germline CDR1 SGHVS, CDR2 FQNEAQ. The CDR3 has 15 residues. V shed 3 bases and J shed 3 bases, with 14 bases lying between them.